The clone carrying this T cell receptor beta chain occurred a few times. The antigen is undetermined. CD25-based Treg depletion was applied to purified naive CD4+ T cells. Semi-nested PCR with Nested Universal Primer A followed constant-region reverse priming of full-length variable regions. From the 5' RACE reads, TCRdb called clonotypes with MiXCR, one entry per CDR3 protein. This table holds roughly 52,000 distinct CDR3 sequences, about a sixth found once. Trimming pared 1 base from V and 0 bases from J, leaving 10 bases between. CDR3 length equals 16 residues. Germline V lookup: CDR1 SGHVS, CDR2 FNYEAQ. Whole-study results and caveats: Larger-cohort validation covered only one TCR beta V-J rearrangement. The TCR gene usage of tumor memory CD4+ T cells clustered together with blood and lymph node memory CD4+ cells and with lymph node naive CD4+ cells.

The sequencing sample was made of naive CD4+ T cells sorted from blood. Stated subset: naive CD4+ T cells, CD4+CD45RA+CD25-. This clonotype was sampled from a female donor with breast cancer. This chain joins TRBV7-6 and TRBJ1-3, with D maybe TRBD1 (5 bases). The CDR3 here is CASSLDLGGSGNTIYF. As DNA, the CDR3 is TGTGCCAGCAGCTTAGATTTGGGGGGCTCTGGAAACACCATATATTTT.